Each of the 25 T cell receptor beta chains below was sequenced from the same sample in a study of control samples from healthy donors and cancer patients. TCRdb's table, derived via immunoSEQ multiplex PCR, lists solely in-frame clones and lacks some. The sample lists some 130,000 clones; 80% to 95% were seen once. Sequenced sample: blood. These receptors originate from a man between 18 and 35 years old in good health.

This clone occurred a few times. The chain's CDR3 is CASSQDWGTGELFF. The CDR3 DNA is TGTGCCAGCAGCCAAGATTGGGGGACCGGGGAGCTGTTTTTT. This chain uses TRBV3-1 (or the pseudogene TRBV3-2) with TRBJ2-2; D is perhaps TRBD1 or TRBD2 (5 bases each). Germline V lookup: CDR1 LGHDT, CDR2 YNNKEL (reference sequence). This CDR3 contains 14 residues. Trimming cost V 0 bases and J 5 bases, with 7 bases left between them.

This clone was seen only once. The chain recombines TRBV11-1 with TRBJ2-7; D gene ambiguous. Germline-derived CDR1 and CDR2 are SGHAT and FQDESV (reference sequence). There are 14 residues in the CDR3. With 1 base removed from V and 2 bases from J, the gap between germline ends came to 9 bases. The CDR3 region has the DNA TGTGCCAGCAGCTTAGGCGGCGGAACCTACGAGCAGTACTTC. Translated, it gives CASSLGGGTYEQYF.

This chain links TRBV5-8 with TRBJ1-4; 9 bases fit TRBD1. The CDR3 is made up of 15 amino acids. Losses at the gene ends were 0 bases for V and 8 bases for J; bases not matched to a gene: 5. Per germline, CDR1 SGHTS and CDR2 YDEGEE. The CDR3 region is CASSLGDRVNEKLFF. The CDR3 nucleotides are TGTGCCAGCAGCTTGGGGGACAGGGTAAACGAAAAACTGTTTTTT.

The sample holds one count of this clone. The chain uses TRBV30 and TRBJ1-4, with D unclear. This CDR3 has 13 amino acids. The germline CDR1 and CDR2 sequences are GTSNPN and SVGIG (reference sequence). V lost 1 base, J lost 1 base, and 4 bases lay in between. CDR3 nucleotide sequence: TGTGCCTGGAGTGGGGGAACTAATGAAAAACTGTTTTTT. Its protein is CAWSGGTNEKLFF.

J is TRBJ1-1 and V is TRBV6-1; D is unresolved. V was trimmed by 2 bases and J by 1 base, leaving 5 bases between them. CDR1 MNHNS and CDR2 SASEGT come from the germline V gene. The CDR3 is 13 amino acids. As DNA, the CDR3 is TGTGCCAGCAGTGAATGGGGGAACACTGAAGCTTTCTTT. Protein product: CASSEWGNTEAFF.

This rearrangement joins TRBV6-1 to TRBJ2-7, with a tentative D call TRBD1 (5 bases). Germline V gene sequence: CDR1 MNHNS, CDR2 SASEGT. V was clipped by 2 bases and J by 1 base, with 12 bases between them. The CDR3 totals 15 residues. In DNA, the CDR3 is TGTGCCAGCAGTGAATGGGCAGGGTGGTCCTACGAGCAGTACTTC. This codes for CASSEWAGWSYEQYF.

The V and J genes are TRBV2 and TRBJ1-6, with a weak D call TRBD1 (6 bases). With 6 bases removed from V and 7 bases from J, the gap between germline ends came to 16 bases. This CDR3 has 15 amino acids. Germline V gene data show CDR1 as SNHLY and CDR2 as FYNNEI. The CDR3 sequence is CASRVYRADNSPLHF. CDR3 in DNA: TGTGCCAGCAGAGTCTACAGGGCAGACAATTCACCCCTCCACTTT.

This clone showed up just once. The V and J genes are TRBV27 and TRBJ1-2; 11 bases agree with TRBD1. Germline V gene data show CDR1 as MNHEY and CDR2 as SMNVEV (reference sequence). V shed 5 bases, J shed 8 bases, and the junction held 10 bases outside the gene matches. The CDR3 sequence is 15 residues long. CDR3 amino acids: CASSPSPDRGRGYTF. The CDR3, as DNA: TGTGCCAGCAGTCCATCCCCGGACAGGGGGCGAGGCTACACCTTC.

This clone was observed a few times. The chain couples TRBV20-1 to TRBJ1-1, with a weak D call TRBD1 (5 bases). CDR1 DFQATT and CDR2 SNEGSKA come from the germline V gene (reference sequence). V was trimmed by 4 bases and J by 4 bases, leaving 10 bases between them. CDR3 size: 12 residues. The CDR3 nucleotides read TGCAGTGCTAATGAGGGGCCCACTGAAGCTTTCTTT. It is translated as CSANEGPTEAFF.

CDR3 sequence reads: CASSDLLADTQYF. The DNA of the CDR3 is TGCGCCAGCAGTGACTTACTCGCAGATACGCAGTATTTT. This chain connects TRBV10-1 to TRBJ2-3; the D is unclear. Germline-derived CDR1 and CDR2 are WNHNN and SYGVQD (reference sequence). There are 13 residues in the CDR3. V shed 3 bases and J shed 4 bases, with 8 bases lying between them.

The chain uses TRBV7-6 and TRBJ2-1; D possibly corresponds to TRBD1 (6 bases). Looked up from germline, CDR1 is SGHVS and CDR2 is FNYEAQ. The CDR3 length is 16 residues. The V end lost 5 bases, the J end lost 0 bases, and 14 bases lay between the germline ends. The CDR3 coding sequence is TGTGCCAGCAGCCATCCAAAGGGGGACTCCTACAATGAGCAGTTCTTC. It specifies CASSHPKGDSYNEQFF.

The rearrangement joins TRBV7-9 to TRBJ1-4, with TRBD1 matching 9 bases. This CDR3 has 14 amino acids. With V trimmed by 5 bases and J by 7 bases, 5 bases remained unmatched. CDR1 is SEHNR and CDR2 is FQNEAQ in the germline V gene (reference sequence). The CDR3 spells CASSPRTGAEKLFF. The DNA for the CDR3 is TGTGCCAGCAGCCCCAGGACAGGGGCTGAAAAACTGTTTTTT.

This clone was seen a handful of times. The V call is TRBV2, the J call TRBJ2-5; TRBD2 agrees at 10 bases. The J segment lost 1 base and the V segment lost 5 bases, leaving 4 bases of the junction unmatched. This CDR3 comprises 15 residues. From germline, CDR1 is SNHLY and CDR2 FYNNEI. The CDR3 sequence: CASSRTSGGQETQYF. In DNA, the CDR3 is TGTGCCAGCAGTAGGACTAGCGGTGGCCAAGAGACCCAGTACTTC.

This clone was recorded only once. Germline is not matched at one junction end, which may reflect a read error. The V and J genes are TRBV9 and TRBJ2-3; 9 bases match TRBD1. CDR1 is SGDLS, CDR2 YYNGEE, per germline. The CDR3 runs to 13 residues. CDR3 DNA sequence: TGTGCCAGCAGCGTAGACGGTATTCGGGACAGGGATTTT. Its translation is CASSVDGIRDRDF.

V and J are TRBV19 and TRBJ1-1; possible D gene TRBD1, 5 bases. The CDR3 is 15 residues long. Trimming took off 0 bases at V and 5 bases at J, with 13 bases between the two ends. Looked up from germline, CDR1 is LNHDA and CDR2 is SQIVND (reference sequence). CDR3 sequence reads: CASSIDSGKGTEAFF. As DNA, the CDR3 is TGTGCCAGTAGTATAGATTCGGGGAAGGGGACTGAAGCTTTCTTT.

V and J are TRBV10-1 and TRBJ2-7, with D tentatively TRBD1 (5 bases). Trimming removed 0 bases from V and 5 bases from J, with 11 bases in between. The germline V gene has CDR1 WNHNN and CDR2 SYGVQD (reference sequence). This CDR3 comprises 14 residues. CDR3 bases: TGCGCCAGCAGTGAGTCAGCAGGGCTGAACGAGCAGTACTTC. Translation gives CASSESAGLNEQYF.

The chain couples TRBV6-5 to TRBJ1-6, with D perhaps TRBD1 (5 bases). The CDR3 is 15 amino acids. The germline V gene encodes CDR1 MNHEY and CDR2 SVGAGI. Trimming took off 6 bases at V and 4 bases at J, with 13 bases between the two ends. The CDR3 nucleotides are TGTGCCAGCAGACAAGGGGAGTATTATAATTCACCCCTCCACTTT. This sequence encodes CASRQGEYYNSPLHF.

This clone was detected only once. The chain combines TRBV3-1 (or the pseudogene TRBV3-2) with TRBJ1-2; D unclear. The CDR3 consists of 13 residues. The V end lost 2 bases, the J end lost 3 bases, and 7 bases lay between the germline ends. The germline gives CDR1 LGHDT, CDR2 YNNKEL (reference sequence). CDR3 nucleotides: TGTGCCAGCAGCCAACGATCTTACTATGGCTACACCTTC. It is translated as CASSQRSYYGYTF.

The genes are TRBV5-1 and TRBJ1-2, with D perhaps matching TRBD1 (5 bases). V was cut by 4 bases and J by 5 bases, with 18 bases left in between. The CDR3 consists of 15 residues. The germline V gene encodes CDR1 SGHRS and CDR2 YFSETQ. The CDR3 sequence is CASSPRGAEGYGYTF. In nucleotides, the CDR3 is TGCGCCAGCAGCCCACGCGGGGCCGAGGGGTATGGCTACACCTTC.

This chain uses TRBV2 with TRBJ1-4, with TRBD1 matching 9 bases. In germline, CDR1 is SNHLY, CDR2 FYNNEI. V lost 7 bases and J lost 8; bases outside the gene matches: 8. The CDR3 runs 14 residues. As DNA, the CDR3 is TGTGCCAGCACCTCCGGGACAGGGTCGGAAAAACTGTTTTTT. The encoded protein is CASTSGTGSEKLFF.

The CDR3 sequence is CASSLAGFLEQYF. The CDR3 DNA follows: TGCGCCAGCAGCTTGGCCGGCTTTCTGGAGCAGTACTTC. The chain has TRBV5-1 and TRBJ2-7; D is undetermined. This CDR3 is built from 13 residues. Germline V lookup: CDR1 SGHRS, CDR2 YFSETQ. V lost 0 bases, J lost 7 bases, and 11 bases lay in between.

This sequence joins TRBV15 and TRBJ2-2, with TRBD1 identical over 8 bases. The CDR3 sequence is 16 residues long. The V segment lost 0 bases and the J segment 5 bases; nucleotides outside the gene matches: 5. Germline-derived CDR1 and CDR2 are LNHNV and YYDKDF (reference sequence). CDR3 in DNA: TGTGCCACCAGCAGAGAACAGGGGGTCGGTACCGGGGAGCTGTTTTTT. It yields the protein CATSREQGVGTGELFF.

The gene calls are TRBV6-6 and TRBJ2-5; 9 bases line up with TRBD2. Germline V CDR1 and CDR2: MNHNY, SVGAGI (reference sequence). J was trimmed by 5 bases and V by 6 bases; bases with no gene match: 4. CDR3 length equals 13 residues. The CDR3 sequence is CASRPTSGETQYF. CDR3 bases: TGTGCCAGCAGACCCACTAGCGGGGAGACCCAGTACTTC.

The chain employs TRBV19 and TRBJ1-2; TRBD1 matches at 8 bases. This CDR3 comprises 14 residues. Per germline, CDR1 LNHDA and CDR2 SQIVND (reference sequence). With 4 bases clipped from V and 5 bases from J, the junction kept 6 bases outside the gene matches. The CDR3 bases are TGTGCCAGTAGTAGAGGGACAGGAAGATATGGCTACACCTTC. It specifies CASSRGTGRYGYTF. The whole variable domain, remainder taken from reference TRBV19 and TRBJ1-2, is DGGITQSPKYLFRKEGQNVTLSCEQNLNHDAMYWYRQDPGQGLRLIYYSQIVNDFQKGDIAEGYSVSREKKESFPLTVTSAQKNPTAFYLCASSRGTGRYGYTFGSGTRLTVV.

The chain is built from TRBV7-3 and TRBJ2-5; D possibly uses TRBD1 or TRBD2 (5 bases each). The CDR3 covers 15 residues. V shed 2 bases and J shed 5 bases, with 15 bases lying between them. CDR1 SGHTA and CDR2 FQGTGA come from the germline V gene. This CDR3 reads CASSLSGFWGETQYF. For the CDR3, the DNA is TGTGCCAGCAGCTTATCCGGCTTCTGGGGGGAGACCCAGTACTTC.